The 21 T cell receptor beta chains in this list originate from one sample, sequenced in a study of T cell responses to AZD1222 COVID-19 vaccine. Libraries were prepared by immunoSEQ multiplex PCR; TCRdb keeps only in-frame clonotypes and omits some of them. The sample holds about 78,000 clones, approximately 86% seen once. The source was peripheral blood, collected on day 0 of AZD1222 vaccination. The receptors shown here come from an adult in good health.

The chain joins TRBV11-2 to TRBJ2-3, with D perhaps matching TRBD1 (5 bases). CDR3 length: 14 residues. The germline gives CDR1 SGHAT, CDR2 FQNNGV. V was shortened by 6 bases and J by 5 bases, with 15 bases between the two germline ends. In nucleotides, the CDR3 is TGTGCCAGCAGTCTTGGGGCGACGGGAGATACGCAGTATTTT. Its protein is CASSLGATGDTQYF.

This clone was seen once. The chain employs TRBV6-5 and TRBJ1-5, with D perhaps matching TRBD1 (6 bases). The CDR3 is 15 amino acids. V shed 4 bases and J shed 2 bases, with 12 bases lying between them. Germline-derived CDR1 and CDR2 are MNHEY and SVGAGI. As DNA, the CDR3 is TGTGCCAGCAGTTCAACAGGGCACCGCAATCAGCCCCAGCATTTT. Residues: CASSSTGHRNQPQHF.

The chain has TRBV29-1 and TRBJ1-1; the D is unclear. There are 14 residues in the CDR3. Trimming took off 0 bases at V and 7 bases at J, with 15 bases between the two ends. Germline lookup yields CDR1 SQVTM and CDR2 ANQGSEA. CDR3 in DNA: TGCAGCGTTGAAGACTCGCCCCTCCGGGGTGAAGCTTTCTTT. This encodes CSVEDSPLRGEAFF.

The chain uses TRBV19 and TRBJ1-2; D gene unclear. The CDR3 consists of 13 residues. Trimming removed 2 bases from V and 6 bases from J, with 10 bases in between. The germline gives CDR1 LNHDA, CDR2 SQIVND (reference sequence). CDR3: CASSISSHDGYTF. The CDR3 region has the DNA TGTGCCAGTAGTATAAGCTCCCATGATGGCTACACCTTC.

The CDR3 region is CASSIGAGGLQETQYF. The CDR3 coding sequence is TGTGCCAGCAGCATTGGGGCGGGAGGTCTCCAAGAGACCCAGTACTTC. The J gene is TRBJ2-5, the V gene TRBV11-2; the match to TRBD2 covers 8 bases. This CDR3 spans 16 amino acids. Trimming removed 5 bases from V and 1 base from J; junction bases left unmatched: 9. In germline, CDR1 is SGHAT, CDR2 FQNNGV.

The gene calls are TRBV3-1 (or the pseudogene TRBV3-2) and TRBJ2-1; TRBD2 agrees at 9 bases. Germline CDR1 reads LGHDT; CDR2 reads YNNKEL (reference sequence). The CDR3 extends over 14 amino acids. The V gene end was trimmed by 4 bases and the J gene end by 5 bases; junction bases not matched to a gene: 3. CDR3 sequence (DNA): TGTGCCAGCAGCCGCGGGACTAGCAACAATGAGCAGTTCTTC. Translated, it gives CASSRGTSNNEQFF.

V is TRBV19 and J is TRBJ1-2; no definite D call. This CDR3 comprises 13 residues. V was trimmed by 5 bases and J by 3 bases, leaving 10 bases between them. Germline values: CDR1 LNHDA, CDR2 SQIVND (reference sequence). Here the CDR3 reads CASSSTVYYGYTF. Written as DNA, the CDR3 is TGTGCCAGTAGTTCGACCGTCTACTATGGCTACACCTTC.

The chain carries TRBV12-3 or TRBV12-4 and TRBJ1-1, with a tentative D call TRBD1 (5 bases). The CDR3 extends over 12 amino acids. Trimming removed 8 bases at V and 4 bases at J, with 11 bases between. CDR3 sequence reads: CASSGLGTEAFF. The DNA of the CDR3 is TGTGCCAGCTCAGGGCTTGGCACTGAAGCTTTCTTT.

The chain carries TRBV2 and TRBJ1-1; D gene uncertain. The length of the CDR3 is 11 residues. Germline V CDR1 and CDR2: SNHLY, FYNNEI. Trimming left V 11 bases short and J 1 base short, with 8 bases between. CDR3 protein: CAVSQNTEAFF. CDR3 bases: TGTGCCGTCAGTCAGAACACTGAAGCTTTCTTT.

This clone showed up just a few times. V is TRBV9 and J is TRBJ1-3; D is ambiguous. Deletions cut 0 bases from V and 6 bases from J, with 13 bases between. Germline lookup yields CDR1 SGDLS and CDR2 YYNGEE. This CDR3 has 15 residues. The CDR3 spells CASSVDGSVENTIYF. The CDR3 region has the DNA TGTGCCAGCAGCGTAGATGGGTCAGTGGAAAACACCATATATTTT.

The CDR3 here is CASPDMRVTEAFF. The CDR3 DNA reads as TGTGCCAGCCCTGACATGAGGGTAACTGAAGCTTTCTTT. This chain connects TRBV2 to TRBJ1-1; D gene ambiguous. CDR1 is SNHLY and CDR2 is FYNNEI in the germline V gene. This CDR3 spans 13 amino acids. V was trimmed by 8 bases and J by 5 bases, leaving 15 bases between them.

The chain recombines TRBV6-5 with TRBJ1-2; TRBD1 matches at 7 bases. The V and J ends lost 7 bases and 6 bases, in that order; junction bases with no gene match: 14. Germline V gives CDR1 MNHEY, CDR2 SVGAGI. This CDR3 region has 15 residues. The CDR3 sequence: CASTADRTGYNGYTF. CDR3 bases: TGTGCCAGCACCGCCGACCGGACAGGATATAATGGCTACACCTTC.

This chain uses TRBV3-1 (or the pseudogene TRBV3-2) with TRBJ1-5; possible D gene TRBD1, 5 bases. In germline, CDR1 is LGHDT, CDR2 YNNKEL (reference sequence). V lost 1 base, J lost 7 bases, and 5 bases lay in between. There are 12 residues in the CDR3. CDR3 amino acids: CASSQGGQPQHF. As DNA, the CDR3 is TGTGCCAGCAGCCAAGGGGGGCAGCCCCAGCATTTT.

The gene calls are TRBV28 and TRBJ1-5; 9 bases are shared with TRBD1. CDR1 and CDR2 from the germline V gene are MDHEN and SYDVKM. The CDR3 covers 15 residues. V trimming: 5 bases; J trimming: 6 bases; junction bases outside the gene matches: 8. The CDR3 loop reads CASSPQQGASQPQHF. CDR3 bases: TGTGCCAGCAGTCCACAACAGGGGGCTTCTCAGCCCCAGCATTTT.

The V and J genes are TRBV11-2 and TRBJ2-7; 7 positions agree with TRBD1. The length of the CDR3 is 17 residues. The V and J ends lost 0 bases and 1 base, in that order; junction bases with no gene match: 9. Germline CDR1 reads SGHAT; CDR2 reads FQNNGV. The CDR3 loop is CASSLDPQPDRSYEQYF. For the CDR3, the DNA is TGTGCCAGCAGCTTAGATCCACAACCGGACAGGTCCTACGAGCAGTACTTC.

This clone is a singleton in its sample. The V call is TRBV19, the J call TRBJ2-7; maybe TRBD1 (6 bases). The germline CDR1 and CDR2 sequences are LNHDA and SQIVND (reference sequence). Trimming took 2 bases from V and 3 from J, leaving 11 bases between them. The CDR3 is 14 residues long. This chain's CDR3 is CASSISGQVYEQYF. In DNA form, the CDR3 reads TGTGCCAGTAGTATATCGGGACAAGTCTACGAGCAGTACTTC.

This chain uses TRBV7-9 with TRBJ2-3, with D uncertain. Trimming cost V 5 bases and J 6 bases, with 9 bases left between them. Germline loops: CDR1 SEHNR, CDR2 FQNEAQ (reference sequence). The CDR3 is 12 amino acids. CDR3 region: CASSPRYDTQYF. CDR3 nucleotide sequence: TGTGCCAGCAGCCCGCGGTACGATACGCAGTATTTT.

The chain couples TRBV4-1 to TRBJ1-1; D is uncertain. The CDR3 runs 15 residues. Trimming left V 4 bases short and J 1 base short, with 13 bases between. CDR1 and CDR2 (germline): MGHRA, YSYEKL. This CDR3 is CASSLKWPGNTEAFF. DNA of the CDR3: TGCGCCAGCAGCCTAAAGTGGCCAGGGAACACTGAAGCTTTCTTT.

This rearrangement joins TRBV5-1 to TRBJ2-2, with D possibly being TRBD2 (6 bases). V lost 6 bases and J lost 1, with 13 bases in between. CDR3 length: 15 amino acids. CDR1 and CDR2 from the germline V gene are SGHRS and YFSETQ. CDR3 sequence (DNA): TGCGCCAGCACTCACTGGGGGGAGAACACCGGGGAGCTGTTTTTT. This sequence encodes CASTHWGENTGELFF.

This chain links TRBV29-1 with TRBJ2-2; D unresolved. CDR3 length equals 12 residues. Trimming left V 8 bases short and J 6 bases short, with 13 bases between. Germline V lookup: CDR1 SQVTM, CDR2 ANQGSEA. CDR3 region: CSTELIPGELFF. The CDR3 bases are TGCAGCACTGAACTAATCCCCGGGGAGCTGTTTTTT.

V and J are TRBV28 and TRBJ2-7; 10 positions match TRBD2. This CDR3 contains 14 residues. Trimming took 11 bases from V and 0 from J; bases not matched to a gene: 7. Germline CDR1 reads MDHEN; CDR2 reads SYDVKM. The chain's CDR3 is CAGCRTSGSYEQYF. DNA for the CDR3: TGTGCCGGTTGCAGGACTAGCGGCTCCTACGAGCAGTACTTC.